This T cell receptor beta chain was identified during a study of shared clonotypes between healthy human individuals. Study context: Per donor, three plates held CD4 naive cells, three held CD4 memory, two held CD8 naive and one held CD8 memory. Points from the study as a whole: Generally, naive subsets came out with larger estimated richness than memory subsets.

CDR3 length equals 13 residues. The germline V and J ends were trimmed by 4 bases and 10 bases, with 15 bases remaining between them. CDR1 and CDR2 (germline): SGHNT, YYREEE (reference sequence). This clone was counted many times. Its cognate antigen is unknown. Clones were read by immunoSEQ multiplex PCR, and TCRdb kept only the in-frame ones, dropping some. The repertoire holds under 850,000 clones, 55% to 80% seen once, with less than 2% in the top ten. In the CD4+ fraction, cells were divided into CD45RA+ naive and CD45RA-negative memory subsets. Input material: memory CD4+ T cells sorted from blood. The subset is: CD45RA-negative fraction. V and J are TRBV5-4 and TRBJ1-5; D unclear. The sequence was obtained from a woman aged 25-40 years in good health. CDR3 sequence reads: CASSQDPGGPQHF. CDR3 bases: TGTGCCAGCAGCCAAGATCCCGGCGGTCCCCAGCATTTT.